This entry describes one TCR beta chain. What antigen it recognizes has not been identified. No base qualities exist here, and no much larger clone lies one base off it. The data originate from a study of cytomegalovirus exposure and HLA in healthy donors (dated by TCRdb to 2016 to 2017). Some background on the complete study: According to an earlier analysis of 450 to 650 of the donors, about 179 million T cells yielded roughly 100 million unique TCR beta sequences and roughly 280 Gb of sequence data. Every discovery cohort repertoire had been produced on one sequencing platform. In a later analysis, previously published TCR beta repertoires from several hundred donors were re-analyzed and high-resolution HLA genotyping was added so that TCR occurrence patterns could be studied. Class I and class II HLA loci were covered by the typing at four-digit resolution. The number of donors typed differed by locus, with 629-630 for A, B, C, DRB1 and DQB1, 522 for DQA1, 606 for DPA1, and 472 for DPB1. To predict cytomegalovirus infection status, the study brought together high-throughput TCR immunosequencing, statistical association of individual TCRs with disease status, and machine learning. An earlier analysis of around 580 of the donors used high-throughput TCR beta sequencing to judge whether each TCR beta V gene segment behaved as functional or pseudogenic. The study profiled the T cell repertoires of under 850 subjects by immunosequencing and related them to cytomegalovirus serostatus. About 320 gigabases of sequencing data and tens of millions of unique TCR sequences were included in an early release covering 550 to 800 HLA-typed donors. Among 398 genotyped donors of the cohort, an average of approximately 230,000 unique TCR beta nucleotide sequences were sequenced per donor, roughly 20% of them non-productive. Because of strong linkage in the cohort, roughly 5 DR-DQ haplotypes were treated as single units for association and clustering. A later genetic analysis took genome-wide SNP genotypes for about 55% of the roughly 700 donors and used that subset as a discovery cohort. Among the roughly 410 genotyped donors, 75% to 90% belonged to the genetic ancestry cluster associated with self-reported Caucasian donors. Along with the roughly 610-subject first cohort, a separate validation cohort of around 120 different subjects was used. Donor age, sex, ethnicity and CMV serostatus were collected together with the repertoire data. The aim of the study was to test whether cataloging public T cell receptors could identify signatures of past pathogen exposure. The later analysis used no new phenotypic data to find candidate immune exposures, relying instead on TCR beta sequences and their occurrence across donors.

Including the terminal cysteine and phenylalanine, the CDR3 comprises 16 residues. The entry retains the CDR3 DNA only, 48 bases that are in frame from base 1. A distance of 16 bases separates the germline ends of V and J, which lose 3 bases and 1 base respectively. According to the germline V gene, CDR1 reads SGHDT and CDR2 reads YYEEEE. The cohort was made up of 500 to 850 healthy bone marrow donors. At the time of sampling, all cohort members were nominally healthy, though unrecorded immune exposures were likely present. The donor was CMV seropositive and belonged to the group of about 290 seropositive cohort members. Every donor gave a peripheral blood sample, and the peripheral blood mononuclear cells from that sample were used for TCR beta sequencing. The Qiagen DNeasy Blood Extraction Kit was used to extract genomic DNA from the blood cell samples. Study-wide conclusions, independent of this receptor: Compared with equally common non-associated chains, HLA-associated TCR beta chains in a later analysis were more clonally expanded and had lower generation probabilities. Immune exposure information for the cohort was limited to CMV serostatus. Some IMGT-functional V segments, including TRBV6-2 and TRBV6-3, could not be distinguished by the 87-base-pair reads and were therefore excluded. The presence/absence analyses assumed that sequencing depth was roughly uniform across donors, and that assumption may not be true. V-gene and J-gene trimming of TCR beta chains was associated with a missense DCLRE1C variant in a later genetic analysis, and the association was replicated in an independent cohort. In this cohort, only TCR beta chains were sequenced, and detectable features were limited by the absence of alpha or paired-chain data. Because counts were too low, seventeen rarely observed V segments, including chromosome 9 orphons, were excluded from the earlier analysis of 500 to 700 of the donors. According to a later analysis, TCR association rates differed among HLA loci, with DRB1 alleles showing the most associated TCRs and HLA-C alleles showing the fewest. According to a later genetic analysis, donors in an Asian-associated ancestry cluster had fewer N-insertions in productive TCRs than the roughly 670-donor mean. Across donors, most TCR sequences were observed very rarely, whereas some public TCRs were present in many individuals. A later analysis reported that several top co-occurrence clusters appeared linked to parvovirus B19, influenza, CMV and Epstein-Barr virus. The study gave a list of some 150 TCR beta chains associated with cytomegalovirus. A few of the identified cytomegalovirus-associated TCR beta chains were confirmed in vitro to be specific for cytomegalovirus antigens. A group of highly shared sequence variants was considered likely to be a technical artifact of the sequencing pipeline. When HLA alleles, especially DR and DQ, strongly co-occurred, TCR associations were difficult to assign to individual alleles. In a later analysis, around 17,000 TCR beta sequences were associated with specific HLA alleles at a false discovery rate of 0.05. In an earlier analysis of about 540 of the donors, most TCR beta V segments were observed in productive rearrangements about 87% or about 30% of the time, broadly matching IMGT annotations. The authors suggested that the approach could potentially be generalized to other disease states and immunological phenotypes. Linkage disequilibrium might explain the correlated functional status among segregating V segments, but an unknown experimental factor could not be ruled out. A further reported finding was that TCR beta sequences accurately predicted the HLA-A and HLA-B alleles for most subjects in the first cohort. In a later analysis, most CMV-associated TCR beta chains were found to appear HLA-restricted, with HLA associations seemingly driven largely by CMV exposure. Because some donors lacked HLA typing at each locus, the association tests relied only on the typed subset. The classifier was reported to diagnose cytomegalovirus status with high specificity and sensitivity in both the original cohort and the validation cohort.

Libraries were constructed by the immunoSEQ multiplex PCR assay. The multiplex PCR relied on a mix of 60 forward primers for TCR Vbeta segments and 13 reverse primers for TCR Jbeta segments. The CDR3 region of rearranged TCR beta genes was amplified from genomic DNA with a multiplex PCR assay. The amplified TCR beta libraries were sequenced on the Illumina HiSeq System as 87-base-pair reads. For the original study's pipeline: A later analysis tallied roughly 76 million unique TCR beta chains across the roughly 610 repertoires, and around 9.9 million of those chains were shared by two or more donors. Raw reads were error-corrected and collapsed into unique sequences with a nearest-neighbor algorithm that merged closely related sequences to remove PCR and sequencing errors. CDR3 sequences were aligned to IMGT reference sequences to assign V, D and J gene segments. Each retained sequence needed at least a six-nucleotide match to both a V gene segment and a J gene segment. A rearrangement was called productive if the CDR3 had no stop codons and remained in frame with V and J, and every other rearrangement was called non-productive. CDR3 was defined according to IMGT convention as the region running from the second conserved V-encoded cysteine to the conserved J-encoded phenylalanine. The earlier analysis of about 610 of the donors excluded sequences that lacked an unambiguous match to a single V gene segment. An earlier analysis of several hundred of the donors classified V segments as functional when productive rearrangements were above 56.7% and as segregating when the standard deviation between donors was above 5%. A statistical classification framework was developed to diagnose cytomegalovirus status using the catalog of TCR beta chain sequences. In a later analysis, V and J genes were assigned by comparing TCR nucleotide sequences against IMGT/GENE-DB human TR gene sequences. In a later analysis, CDR3 sequences and most-parsimonious VDJ recombination scenarios were assigned using the TCRdist pipeline. In a later analysis, each TCR beta chain was defined by its CDR3 amino acid sequence together with its V-gene family, and reads without a unique V-gene family were excluded. To address suspected cross-contamination and a sequencing artifact, a later analysis removed around 600 highly shared, low-generation-probability nucleotide sequences. A later analysis calculated a clonal expansion index for each public chain from normalized within-repertoire ranks of inferred template counts. A later analysis computed generation probabilities with a VDJ recombination model fitted to out-of-frame rearrangements, and checked the results against IGoR. In a later analysis, TCR-TCR, TCR-HLA and TCR-CMV co-occurrence was scored with hypergeometric tests, and a repertoire-size bias correction was applied to TCR pairs. To estimate false discovery rates, a later analysis permuted the HLA or CMV assignments 20 times. In a later analysis, co-occurring TCRs were grouped using DBSCAN, and TCRdist sequence similarity was added for clustering within HLA-allele-positive subsets. Repertoires with fewer than 30,000 or more than 120,000 public chains were left out of co-occurrence clustering, as were a handful of repertoires with anomalous nucleotide sharing. TCRdb took over this immuneACCESS table, retaining in-frame rearrangements with V and J assigned. Such tables are incomplete; in checked studies, under half of the missing clones stem from an unresolved V gene, and the remainder is unexplained. The V and J calls and clone size come from that table; D and trimming were worked out from the DNA. Within this sample are about 160,000 clones, with about 81% of them counted one time only. The top ten clones comprise approximately 1.4% of the sample.

The sequence links TRBV5-6 to TRBJ1-1; TRBD1 is a possible D gene, resting on 5 matching bases. This sequence originates from a girl aged 5 to 17 in good health and CMV-seropositive. The specimen sequenced was PBMCs. In nucleotide form, the sequence is TGTGCCAGCAGCTCGGGGGGTGTGACCGCGAACACTGAAGCTTTCTTT. Its amino acids are CASSSGGVTANTEAFF. The variable domain in full, with residues beyond the CDR3 obtained from the reference TRBV5-6 and TRBJ1-1 genes, is DAGVTQSPTHLIKTRGQQVTLRCSPKSGHDTVSWYQQALGQGPQFIFQYYEEEERQRGNFPDRFSGHQFPNYSSELNVNALLLGDSALYLCASSSGGVTANTEAFFGQGTRLTVV.